Reported below is one TCR beta chain. Its antigen is unknown. This record belongs to a study of cytomegalovirus exposure and HLA in healthy donors. Overall study findings and caveats: V- and J-gene trimming of TCR beta was linked (in a later analysis) to a missense DCLRE1C variant. Reported performance of the classifier showed diagnosis of cytomegalovirus status with high specificity and sensitivity.

The PCR contained 60 Vbeta and 13 Jbeta primers. Assay used: immunoSEQ multiplex PCR; TCRdb lists only in-frame clones, some missing. Among some 180,000 clones listed, over 60% were seen once. Germline assignment: CDR1 SGHRS and CDR2 YFSETQ. The CDR3 length is 14 residues. V dropped 4 bases and J dropped 11 bases, with 21 bases sitting between them. The sequenced material came from PBMCs. V usage is TRBV5-1 and J usage is TRBJ1-2; maybe TRBD1 (6 bases). This TCR derives from a man aged 18 to 35 in good health and CMV-seronegative. CDR3 coding DNA: TGCGCCAGCAGCCCGCGGACAGACGGATCCGGTTACACCTTC. The encoded protein is CASSPRTDGSGYTF.